The clone carrying this TCR beta chain was recorded a few times. Its antigen is currently unknown. Sampling of alopecia areata patients yielded lesional scalp punch biopsies as well as peripheral blood. These data originate in a study of CD8+ T cells in alopecia areata. Study-wide background: Twice a day, 5 to 10 mg of oral tofacitinib was administered to treated patients. Tofacitinib ran for 6 to 18 months before 6 months off drug. Whole-study findings and limits: Lesional scalp, especially alopecia totalis/universalis, showed higher clonality than normal scalp.

V gave up 5 bases and J gave up 0 bases, with 17 bases separating them. Germline loops: CDR1 SEHNR, CDR2 FQNEAQ (reference sequence). CDR3 length equals 17 residues. RNA was extracted and reverse transcribed into cDNA as the sequencing template. Sequencing used immunoSEQ multiplex PCR; TCRdb keeps in-frame clones, though not all of them. The data hold more than 200,000 clones, with less than 80% observed a single time. The receptor comes from a human donor with alopecia areata. The source was CD4+ T cells sorted from blood, collected at week 0. The gene calls are TRBV7-9 and TRBJ2-1, with D possibly being TRBD2 (5 bases). The CDR3 DNA reads as TGTGCCAGCAGCCCCCGGGGAGCCCCGAGCTCCTACAATGAGCAGTTCTTC. Its translation is CASSPRGAPSSYNEQFF. Looking up the rest from reference TRBV7-9 and TRBJ2-1 gives the full variable domain: DTGVSQNPRHKITKRGQNVTFRCDPISEHNRLYWYRQTLGQGPEFLTYFQNEAQLEKSRLLSDRFSAERPKGSFSTLEIQRTEQGDSAMYLCASSPRGAPSSYNEQFFGPGTRLTVL.